This T cell receptor beta chain was retrieved from a study of blood T cell repertoires in COVID-19. Study-wide background: The origin of the acute and convalescent COVID-19 samples was the United States, Italy and Spain. From T cells, B-cell-depleted T cells, or PBMCs came the material, which was cDNA or gDNA.

Profiling relied on immunoSEQ multiplex PCR, and the TCRdb table lists in-frame clones only, not all of them. The profile shows about 52,000 clones, approximately 80% of them singletons. This TCR derives from a man older than 75 with COVID-19, enrolled during active disease. Sequenced material: peripheral blood.

The DNA of the CDR3 is TGTGCCAGCAGCGCGAACCAAGAGACCCAGTACTTC. It specifies CASSANQETQYF. The chain combines TRBV7-9 with TRBJ2-5; D is ambiguous. V was clipped by 5 bases and J by 0 bases, with 4 bases between them. This CDR3 is 12 amino acids long. Germline V lookup: CDR1 SEHNR, CDR2 FQNEAQ (reference sequence).